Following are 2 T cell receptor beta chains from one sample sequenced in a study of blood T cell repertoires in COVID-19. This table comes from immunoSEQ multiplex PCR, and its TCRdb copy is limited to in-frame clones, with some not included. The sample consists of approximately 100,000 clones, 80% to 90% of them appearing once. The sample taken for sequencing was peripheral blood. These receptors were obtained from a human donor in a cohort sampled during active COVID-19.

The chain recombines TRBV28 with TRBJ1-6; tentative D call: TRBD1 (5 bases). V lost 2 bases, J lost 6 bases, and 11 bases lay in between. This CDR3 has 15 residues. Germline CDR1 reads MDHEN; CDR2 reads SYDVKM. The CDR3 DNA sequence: TGTGCCAGCAGTTTACCCGCAGGGCTTAATTCACCCCTCCACTTT. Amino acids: CASSLPAGLNSPLHF.

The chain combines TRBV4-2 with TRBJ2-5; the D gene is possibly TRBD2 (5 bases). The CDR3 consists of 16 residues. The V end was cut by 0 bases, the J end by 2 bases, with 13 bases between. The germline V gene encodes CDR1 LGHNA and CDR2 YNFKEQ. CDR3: CASSQERATNQETQYF. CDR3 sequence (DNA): TGTGCCAGCAGCCAAGAAAGGGCGACTAATCAAGAGACCCAGTACTTC.